The entry below describes one T cell receptor beta chain. The antigen is undetermined. Sequencing was performed with immunoSEQ multiplex PCR; in TCRdb, only in-frame clones are kept and a portion is missing. Of about 150,000 clones listed, about 83% were seen once; the top ten hold around 1.1%. The CDR3 is 14 amino acids. Germline-derived CDR1 and CDR2 are LGHDT and YNNKEL (reference sequence). The V end was cut by 1 base, the J end by 4 bases, with 10 bases between. These data belong to a study of T cell responses to AZD1222 COVID-19 vaccine. Overall study results and limits: There were mostly white British donors and more females than males, and clonal diversity was possibly underestimated.

The TCR originated in an adult who received the AZD1222 COVID-19 vaccine. Material: peripheral blood, obtained 28 days after the second AZD1222 dose. This sequence joins TRBV3-1 (or the pseudogene TRBV3-2) and TRBJ1-2; the D gene is possibly TRBD1 (5 bases). In nucleotides, the CDR3 is TGTGCCAGCAGCCAAGGGGCACAGGTCTATGGCTACACCTTC. It specifies CASSQGAQVYGYTF.